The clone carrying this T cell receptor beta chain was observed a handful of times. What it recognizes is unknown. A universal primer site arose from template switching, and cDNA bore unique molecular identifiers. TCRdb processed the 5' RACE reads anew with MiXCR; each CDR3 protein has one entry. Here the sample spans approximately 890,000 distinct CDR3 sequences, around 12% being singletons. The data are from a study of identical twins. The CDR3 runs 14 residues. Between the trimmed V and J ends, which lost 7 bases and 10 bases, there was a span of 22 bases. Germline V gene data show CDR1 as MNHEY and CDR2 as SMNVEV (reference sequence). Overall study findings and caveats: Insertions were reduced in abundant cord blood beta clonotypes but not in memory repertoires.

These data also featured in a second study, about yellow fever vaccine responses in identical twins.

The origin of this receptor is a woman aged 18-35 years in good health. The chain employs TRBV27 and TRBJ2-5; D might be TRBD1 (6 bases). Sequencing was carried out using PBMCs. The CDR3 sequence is CASTRDSRAGDQYF. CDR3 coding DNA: TGTGCCAGCACCCGCGATTCGAGGGCAGGGGACCAGTACTTC.